The 18 T cell receptor beta chains below were found in one sample sequenced in a study of patients and donors after allogeneic stem cell transplantation. One entry per CDR3 protein results from TCRdb running MiXCR on the RT-PCR reads. The sample gives some 230,000 distinct CDR3 sequences, around an eighth of which show up once; 11% is in the top ten. Material: blood, either unsorted or a sorted T cell fraction (not recorded which). These receptors were collected from a human donor who was either an allogeneic HSCT recipient or a stem cell or donor lymphocyte infusion donor (not recorded which). It is not recorded whose cells these are; they may come from a transplant donor.

The rearrangement joins TRBV2 to TRBJ2-1; 7 bases fit TRBD2. The germline V gene encodes CDR1 SNHLY and CDR2 FYNNEI. This CDR3 has 16 amino acids. The ends lost 2 bases at V and 0 bases at J; junction bases unmatched: 4. The CDR3 region has the DNA TGTGCCAGCAGTGAACGGTCTAGCGGCTCCTACAATGAGCAGTTCTTC. Protein sequence: CASSERSSGSYNEQFF.

V is TRBV2 and J is TRBJ2-3, with D possibly being TRBD1 (5 bases). The V gene lost 6 bases and the J gene lost 2 bases, with 15 bases spanning the gap. The CDR3 totals 15 residues. CDR1 is SNHLY, CDR2 FYNNEI, per germline. CDR3 sequence reads: CASRNGQVFTDTQYF. The CDR3 coding sequence is TGTGCCAGCAGGAATGGACAAGTCTTCACAGATACGCAGTATTTT. Full variable domain (outside the CDR3, taken from reference TRBV2 and TRBJ2-3): EPEVTQTPSHQVTQMGQEVILRCVPISNHLYFYWYRQILGQKVEFLVSFYNNEISEKSEIFDDQFSVERPDGSNFTLKIRSTKLEDSAMYFCASRNGQVFTDTQYFGPGTRLTVL.

This clonotype was observed many times. J is TRBJ1-6 and V is TRBV2; no clear D gene. Germline V gives CDR1 SNHLY, CDR2 FYNNEI. The V end lost 5 bases, the J end lost 5 bases, and 10 bases lay between the germline ends. This CDR3 contains 14 residues. The CDR3, as DNA: TGTGCCAGCAGTTCTGATGGGCATAATTCACCCCTCCACTTT. Protein sequence: CASSSDGHNSPLHF.

This clonotype was detected many times. The chain carries TRBV12-3 or TRBV12-4 and TRBJ1-5; possible D gene TRBD1, 5 bases. This CDR3 spans 14 amino acids. V lost 2 bases and J lost 2, with 7 bases in between. The CDR3 reads CASSLSGGNQPQHF. DNA for the CDR3: TGTGCCAGCAGTTTATCGGGGGGCAATCAGCCCCAGCATTTT.

This clonotype was counted a few times. The chain uses TRBV5-1 and TRBJ2-2, with 8 bases matching TRBD2. There are 16 residues in the CDR3. V trimming: 2 bases; J trimming: 0 bases; junction bases outside the gene matches: 3. Germline V gene sequence: CDR1 SGHRS, CDR2 YFSETQ. CDR3 region: CASSLLAGTNTGELFF. CDR3 nucleotide sequence: TGCGCCAGCAGCTTATTAGCGGGAACGAACACCGGGGAGCTGTTTTTT.

This clonotype was found a few times. V usage is TRBV7-2 and J usage is TRBJ1-5; D is perhaps TRBD1 (6 bases). The germline CDR1 and CDR2 sequences are SGHTA and FQGNSA. The CDR3 has 15 amino acids. V lost 1 base to trimming and J lost 3 bases, with 10 bases between them. The CDR3 DNA follows: TGTGCCAGCAGCTTAGGTCAGGGGAACAATCAGCCCCAGCATTTT. Its translation is CASSLGQGNNQPQHF.

This chain connects TRBV6-1 to TRBJ1-5; 8 bases fit TRBD1. The CDR3 is made up of 17 amino acids. J was trimmed by 1 base and V by 7 bases; bases with no gene match: 12. CDR1 is MNHNS and CDR2 is SASEGT in the germline V gene. In DNA, the CDR3 is TGTGCCAGCAAGGGGAGACAGGGGAGGTTGAGCAATCAGCCCCAGCATTTT. The encoded protein is CASKGRQGRLSNQPQHF.

This clonotype was seen repeatedly, ten times or more. The V and J genes are TRBV7-2 and TRBJ2-5, with D hard to call. Trimming stripped 1 base from V and 4 bases from J, with 13 bases between. Germline V CDR1 and CDR2: SGHTA, FQGNSA. This CDR3 has 15 amino acids. The CDR3 DNA reads TGTGCCAGCAGCTTAGGGGGTGGAACAAGAGAGACCCAGTACTTC. It encodes CASSLGGGTRETQYF.

This sequence joins TRBV12-3 or TRBV12-4 and TRBJ2-7, with 7 bases matching TRBD1. The CDR3 consists of 19 residues. Trimming took 4 bases from V and 0 from J; bases not matched to a gene: 18. The CDR3 reads CASSSAGWGQQANSYEQYF. The CDR3 DNA follows: TGTGCCAGCAGTTCCGCCGGGTGGGGACAGCAAGCAAACTCCTACGAGCAGTACTTC.

This clonotype has at least ten counts. This chain links TRBV7-3 with TRBJ2-1, with TRBD2 identical over 9 bases. This CDR3 is 15 amino acids long. Germline V gene data show CDR1 as SGHTA and CDR2 as FQGTGA. The V and J ends lost 5 bases and 5 bases, in that order; junction bases with no gene match: 7. CDR3 in amino acids: CASSLGLAKNNEQFF. In nucleotides, the CDR3 is TGTGCCAGCAGCCTCGGACTAGCGAAAAACAATGAGCAGTTCTTC.

This clonotype occurred a few times. This chain connects TRBV27 to TRBJ2-5, with D tentatively TRBD1 (7 bases). Germline V gene sequence: CDR1 MNHEY, CDR2 SMNVEV (reference sequence). Trimming removed 3 bases from V and 3 bases from J, with 17 bases in between. The CDR3 contains 16 residues. The CDR3 DNA is TGTGCCAGCAGTTTGATGGGGGGACAGACAAAAGAGACCCAGTACTTC. Translated, it gives CASSLMGGQTKETQYF.

The chain is built from TRBV12-5 and TRBJ2-1; no clear D gene. This CDR3 is built from 12 residues. The V end lost 0 bases, the J end lost 10 bases, and 7 bases lay between the germline ends. Germline lookup yields CDR1 LGHNT and CDR2 FRNRAP. CDR3 sequence: CASGLVRTEQFF. CDR3 DNA sequence: TGTGCTAGTGGTTTGGTAAGGACCGAGCAGTTCTTC.

The V call is TRBV20-1, the J call TRBJ1-5; D possibly corresponds to TRBD1 (6 bases). This CDR3 contains 12 residues. Deletions cut 1 base from V and 6 bases from J, with 7 bases between. Germline CDR1 reads DFQATT; CDR2 reads SNEGSKA (reference sequence). The CDR3 here is CSARVGAQPQHF. CDR3 nucleotides: TGCAGTGCTAGAGTGGGGGCTCAGCCCCAGCATTTT.

This clonotype appeared a few times. The chain carries TRBV6-1 and TRBJ2-7, with 9 bases identical to TRBD2. Germline values: CDR1 MNHNS, CDR2 SASEGT. The junction had 4 bases not matched to a gene; V was cut back by 7 bases and J by 0 bases. This CDR3 spans 14 amino acids. The CDR3 DNA sequence: TGTGCCAGCACAAGGCGGGAGGGCTCCTACGAGCAGTACTTC. Translated: CASTRREGSYEQYF.

This clonotype was picked up many times. This rearrangement joins TRBV2 to TRBJ2-1, with D perhaps TRBD1 (5 bases). V dropped 3 bases and J dropped 7 bases, with 13 bases sitting between them. The CDR3 extends over 14 amino acids. Germline CDR1 SNHLY, CDR2 FYNNEI. The CDR3 here is CASSDAQGKNEQFF. The CDR3 region has the DNA TGTGCCAGCAGTGATGCCCAGGGTAAGAATGAGCAGTTCTTC.

This clonotype appeared a few times. This chain uses TRBV3-1 with TRBJ1-5; D is unresolved. Germline V CDR1 and CDR2: LGHDT, YNNKEL (reference sequence). V lost 2 bases to trimming and J lost 9 bases, with 14 bases between them. The CDR3 length is 14 residues. DNA of the CDR3: TGTGCCAGCAGCCAACTGACTGGGTCGGGGCCCCAGCATTTT. Translation: CASSQLTGSGPQHF. Based on the CDR3 plus reference TRBV3-1 and TRBJ1-5, the full variable domain is DTAVSQTPKYLVTQMGNDKSIKCEQNLGHDTMYWYKQDSKKFLKIMFSYNNKELIINETVPNRFSPKSPDKAHLNLHINSLELGDSAVYFCASSQLTGSGPQHFGDGTRLSIL.

This clonotype showed up many times. The chain joins TRBV5-1 to TRBJ2-3, with D possibly TRBD1 on 6 matching bases. Germline CDR1 and CDR2: SGHRS and YFSETQ. Trimming pared 3 bases from V and 3 bases from J, leaving 14 bases between. The length of the CDR3 is 15 residues. The CDR3 bases are TGCGCCAGCAGCTACGATGGGGGCTTGACAGATACGCAGTATTTT. Amino acids: CASSYDGGLTDTQYF.

With respect to this clonotype: A single base separates this from a much larger clone, so it may be a read error. The rearrangement links TRBV12-3 or TRBV12-4 to TRBJ1-5, with TRBD1 identical over 8 bases. The CDR3 is 18 residues long. The CDR3 DNA reads TGTGCCAGCAGGGGTGAATCACAGGGGGGGCTTAGCTATCAGCCCCAGCATTTT. Translated: CASRGESQGGLSYQPQHF.